What follows are 7 T cell receptor beta chains derived from one specimen sequenced in a study of OX40 agonist ivuxolimab in advanced cancers. Assay used: immunoSEQ multiplex PCR; TCRdb lists only in-frame clones, some missing. The table shows 35,000 to 40,000 clones, with about 90% occurring only once. Source: CD4+ or CD8+ T cells sorted from blood, taken in a trial of the OX40 agonist ivuxolimab. Source of these receptors: an adult with an advanced solid tumor such as melanoma, head and neck, liver or kidney cancer.

This chain connects TRBV14 to TRBJ1-3; D may be TRBD1 (6 bases). CDR1 and CDR2 (germline): SGHDN, FVKESK. The CDR3 sequence is 16 residues long. Trimming removed 0 bases at V and 3 bases at J, with 12 bases between. The CDR3 region has the DNA TGTGCCAGCAGCCAAGAGAGGGGGATCAGTGGAAACACCATATATTTT. Translation: CASSQERGISGNTIYF.

V is TRBV9 and J is TRBJ2-5; D is perhaps TRBD2 (7 bases). V was clipped by 4 bases and J by 3 bases, with 25 bases between them. The CDR3 runs 18 residues. The germline gives CDR1 SGDLS, CDR2 YYNGEE. The CDR3: CASSPGPAGQPKEETQYF. The DNA for the CDR3 is TGTGCCAGCAGCCCGGGGCCAGCGGGACAACCAAAAGAAGAGACCCAGTACTTC.

This chain connects TRBV5-5 to TRBJ2-3; the D is unclear. The V gene's germline CDR1 is SGHKS and CDR2 YYEKEE (reference sequence). The V end was cut by 1 base, the J end by 4 bases, with 10 bases between. The CDR3 sequence is 14 residues long. The CDR3 loop is CASSLTVNPDTQYF. CDR3 bases: TGTGCCAGCAGCTTGACAGTCAACCCAGATACGCAGTATTTT.

This clone qualifies as large. The V call is TRBV4-2, the J call TRBJ2-3; D is possibly TRBD2 (6 bases). The germline V gene has CDR1 LGHNA and CDR2 YNFKEQ. There are 14 residues in the CDR3. Trimming left V 0 bases short and J 6 bases short, with 10 bases between. The CDR3 loop is CASSQDWGVDTQYF. The CDR3 DNA sequence: TGTGCCAGCAGCCAAGATTGGGGGGTGGATACGCAGTATTTT.

V and J are TRBV27 and TRBJ2-7, with D perhaps TRBD1 or TRBD2 (6 bases each). The CDR3 is 13 amino acids. Germline V gives CDR1 MNHEY, CDR2 SMNVEV (reference sequence). V lost 0 bases to trimming and J lost 7 bases, with 10 bases between them. In DNA form, the CDR3 reads TGTGCCAGCAGTTTATCCGGGGGCGGGGAGCAGTACGTC. It yields the protein CASSLSGGGEQYV.

The chain recombines TRBV7-9 with TRBJ2-7, with TRBD1 identical over 9 bases. CDR3 size: 15 residues. Germline CDR1 reads SEHNR; CDR2 reads FQNEAQ (reference sequence). J was trimmed by 6 bases and V by 4 bases; bases with no gene match: 10. As DNA, the CDR3 is TGTGCCAGCAGCTACGGACAGGGGTGGGGGAGCGAGCAGTACTTC. It is translated as CASSYGQGWGSEQYF.

The CDR3 region has the DNA TGTGCCAGCAGCCAAGAGGAGGGATTCGGCTACGAGCAGTACTTC. Translated, it gives CASSQEEGFGYEQYF. The chain carries TRBV14 and TRBJ2-7; D is perhaps TRBD2 (6 bases). CDR1 is SGHDN and CDR2 is FVKESK in the germline V gene. The CDR3 is 15 residues long. Trimming took 0 bases from V and 3 from J, leaving 12 bases between them. Full variable domain (remainder filled in from reference TRBV14 and TRBJ2-7): EAGVTQFPSHSVIEKGQTVTLRCDPISGHDNLYWYRRVMGKEIKFLLHFVKESKQDESGMPNNRFLAERTGGTYSTLKVQPAELEDSGVYFCASSQEEGFGYEQYFGPGTRLTVT.